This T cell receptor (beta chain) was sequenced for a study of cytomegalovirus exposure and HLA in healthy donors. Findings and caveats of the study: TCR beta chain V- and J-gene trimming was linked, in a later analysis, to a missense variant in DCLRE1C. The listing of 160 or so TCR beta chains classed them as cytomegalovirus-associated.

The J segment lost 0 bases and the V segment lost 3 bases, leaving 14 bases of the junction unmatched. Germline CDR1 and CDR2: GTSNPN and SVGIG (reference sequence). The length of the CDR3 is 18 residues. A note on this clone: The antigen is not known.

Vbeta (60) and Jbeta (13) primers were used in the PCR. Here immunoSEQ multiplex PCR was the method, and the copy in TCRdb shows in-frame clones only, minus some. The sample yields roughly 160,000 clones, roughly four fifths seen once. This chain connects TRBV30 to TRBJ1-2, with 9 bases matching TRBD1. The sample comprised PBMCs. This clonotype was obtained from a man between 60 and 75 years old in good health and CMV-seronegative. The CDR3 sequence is CAWRIGVDRGISNYGYTF. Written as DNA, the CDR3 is TGTGCCTGGAGAATAGGGGTCGACAGGGGGATATCTAACTATGGCTACACCTTC.